Presented here are 19 T cell receptor beta chains from one specimen sequenced in a study of OX40 agonist ivuxolimab in advanced cancers. Using immunoSEQ multiplex PCR, the repertoire was profiled, and TCRdb retains in-frame clones only, with some absent. The sample holds 13,000 or so clones, 65% to 80% seen once. The input for sequencing was CD4+ or CD8+ T cells sorted from blood, taken in a trial of the OX40 agonist ivuxolimab. These receptors were obtained from an adult with an advanced solid tumor such as melanoma, head and neck, liver or kidney cancer.

The J gene is TRBJ2-7, the V gene TRBV7-2, with D possibly TRBD2 on 6 matching bases. Deletions cut 2 bases from V and 5 bases from J, with 16 bases between. Germline CDR1 and CDR2: SGHTA and FQGNSA. The CDR3 contains 15 residues. The CDR3 spells CASSLYLGGRNEQYF. The CDR3 nucleotides read TGTGCCAGCAGCTTATATCTGGGAGGCCGTAACGAGCAGTACTTC. The whole variable domain, remainder taken from reference TRBV7-2 and TRBJ2-7, is GAGVSQSPSNKVTEKGKDVELRCDPISGHTALYWYRQSLGQGLEFLIYFQGNSAPDKSGLPSDRFSAERTGGSVSTLTIQRTQQEDSAVYLCASSLYLGGRNEQYFGPGTRLTVT.

Here the CDR3 reads CASTPTVENYGYTF. DNA of the CDR3: TGTGCCAGCACTCCCACGGTCGAAAACTATGGCTACACCTTC. The rearrangement uses TRBV9 and TRBJ1-2; D unclear. Germline V lookup: CDR1 SGDLS, CDR2 YYNGEE. The CDR3 totals 14 residues. V dropped 6 bases and J dropped 2 bases, with 14 bases sitting between them. Filled out from reference TRBV9 and TRBJ1-2, the complete variable domain reads DSGVTQTPKHLITATGQRVTLRCSPRSGDLSVYWYQQSLDQGLQFLIQYYNGEERAKGNILERFSAQQFPDLHSELNLSSLELGDSALYFCASTPTVENYGYTFGSGTRLTVV.

The CDR3 nucleotides read TGTGCCAGCAGCCAAGCTTCACAGGGGGATGGCTACACCTTC. It yields the protein CASSQASQGDGYTF. The chain is built from TRBV4-2 and TRBJ1-2; TRBD1 agrees at 8 bases. The CDR3 runs to 14 residues. V shed 1 base, J shed 6 bases, and the junction held 4 bases outside the gene matches. The germline gives CDR1 LGHNA, CDR2 YNFKEQ.

This clone is medium-sized within its sample. The chain is built from TRBV9 and TRBJ1-3; D not resolved. Germline V gives CDR1 SGDLS, CDR2 YYNGEE. Between the trimmed V and J ends, which lost 0 bases and 1 base, there was a span of 5 bases. CDR3 length equals 14 residues. The CDR3 is CASSVVGSGNTIYF. CDR3 bases: TGTGCCAGCAGCGTAGTAGGTTCTGGAAACACCATATATTTT.

The V call is TRBV28, the J call TRBJ2-5, with D possibly TRBD2 on 5 matching bases. The J call may be mistaken, given a closer DNA end match to TRBJ2-7. CDR1 and CDR2 (germline): MDHEN, SYDVKM. The CDR3 contains 13 residues. The CDR3 region has the DNA TGTGCCAGCAGTCTTCCCGAGGGCTTCGAGCAGTACTTC. It specifies CASSLPEGFEQYF.

This chain connects TRBV7-8 to TRBJ2-1; TRBD2 agrees at 13 bases. Per germline, CDR1 SGHVS and CDR2 FQNEAQ. J lost 0 bases, V lost 6 bases, and 11 bases had no gene match. CDR3 length: 19 amino acids. The CDR3 is CASSSGTSGTMSSYNEQFF. The CDR3 DNA reads as TGTGCCAGCAGTTCTGGGACTAGCGGGACCATGAGCTCCTACAATGAGCAGTTCTTC.

This clone was counted once. This chain uses TRBV5-1 with TRBJ2-7, with 9 positions matching TRBD1. This CDR3 is 14 amino acids long. The trim removed 6 bases at V and 4 bases at J, leaving 8 bases unmatched. Germline CDR1 is SGHRS and CDR2 is YFSETQ. CDR3: CASTSGTGLYEQYF. CDR3 nucleotide sequence: TGCGCCAGCACCTCCGGGACAGGGTTGTACGAGCAGTACTTC. Full variable domain (rest looked up from reference TRBV5-1 and TRBJ2-7): KAGVTQTPRYLIKTRGQQVTLSCSPISGHRSVSWYQQTPGQGLQFLFEYFSETQRNKGNFPGRFSGRQFSNSRSEMNVSTLELGDSALYLCASTSGTGLYEQYFGPGTRLTVT.

V usage is TRBV2 and J usage is TRBJ1-2; no clear D gene. The CDR3 is 15 residues long. Trimming cost V 0 bases and J 4 bases, with 12 bases left between them. Looked up from germline, CDR1 is SNHLY and CDR2 is FYNNEI. The CDR3 DNA reads TGTGCCAGCAGTGAAGCCTCACGGCTTGTCTATGGCTACACCTTC. This gives the protein CASSEASRLVYGYTF. The entire variable domain, with the rest obtained from reference TRBV2 and TRBJ1-2, is as follows: EPEVTQTPSHQVTQMGQEVILRCVPISNHLYFYWYRQILGQKVEFLVSFYNNEISEKSEIFDDQFSVERPDGSNFTLKIRSTKLEDSAMYFCASSEASRLVYGYTFGSGTRLTVV.

This chain uses TRBV29-1 with TRBJ2-2; possible D gene TRBD2, 5 bases. Germline-derived CDR1 and CDR2 are SQVTM and ANQGSEA. Trimming pared 4 bases from V and 5 bases from J, leaving 5 bases between. The CDR3 spans 11 residues. The CDR3 bases are TGCAGCGTTGTAGCGACCGGGGAGCTGTTTTTT. Its protein is CSVVATGELFF.

V is TRBV10-3 and J is TRBJ2-7, with D possibly called TRBD1 or TRBD2 (5 bases each). CDR3 length: 18 residues. The ends were cut back, 4 bases at V and 4 bases at J, with 26 bases in the middle. Germline CDR1 and CDR2: ENHRY and SYGVKD. The CDR3 nucleotides are TGTGCCATCAGTGGGGGTGTCAGGGAGAATATAGCTGTATACGAGCAGTACTTC. Encoded protein: CAISGGVRENIAVYEQYF.

Remarks on this clone: Other DNA sequences of this sample code for an identical CDR3. The rearrangement uses TRBV11-3 and TRBJ2-3; TRBD2 matches at 7 bases. Trimming at V came to 8 bases and at J to 3 bases, leaving 8 bases not matched to a gene. Germline V gives CDR1 SGHNT, CDR2 YENEEA. This CDR3 comprises 14 residues. The CDR3 bases are TGTGCCAGCGAGGAGGGAGGGGTAACAGATACGCAGTATTTT. It codes for CASEEGGVTDTQYF.

This chain links TRBV11-3 with TRBJ2-7, with D tentatively TRBD1 (5 bases). The CDR3 runs 12 residues. Germline V lookup: CDR1 SGHNT, CDR2 YENEEA. Trimming shortened V by 5 bases and J by 7 bases, and 12 bases separated the two germline ends. CDR3 amino acids: CASSLGEGEQYF. CDR3 DNA: TGTGCCAGCAGCCTAGGGGAAGGGGAGCAGTACTTC.

This clone qualifies as medium-sized. Other DNA sequences of this sample code for an identical CDR3. The chain uses TRBV15 and TRBJ2-7; D is undetermined. There are 14 residues in the CDR3. Germline CDR1 LNHNV, CDR2 YYDKDF (reference sequence). V shed 0 bases and J shed 3 bases, with 9 bases lying between them. The CDR3 sequence: CATSRDLGIYEQYF. CDR3 bases: TGTGCCACCAGCAGAGATCTGGGGATCTACGAGCAGTACTTC.

The chain employs TRBV1 and TRBJ1-1; the table's D gene call, TRBD1, was not cross checked with the DNA. TRBV1 is deemed a pseudogene. The CDR3 sequence is 12 residues long. In DNA, the CDR3 is TGCACCAGCAGCCAGGGACAGCCTCTGGCTTTCTTT. This gives the protein CTSSQGQPLAFF.

The genes are TRBV9 and TRBJ1-3, with D hard to call. The CDR3 has 16 residues. V was cut by 4 bases and J by 4 bases, with 18 bases left in between. Germline V lookup: CDR1 SGDLS, CDR2 YYNGEE. The CDR3, as DNA: TGTGCCAGCAGCCCTCAAGTGGCACCGACAGGAAACACCATATATTTT. Its translation is CASSPQVAPTGNTIYF.

The chain carries TRBV28 and TRBJ2-7; the D call may be TRBD1 or TRBD2 (6 bases each). This CDR3 comprises 14 residues. The V gene lost 4 bases and the J gene lost 9 bases, with 19 bases spanning the gap. CDR1 and CDR2 (germline): MDHEN, SYDVKM. DNA of the CDR3: TGTGCCAGCAGTTACGGGGGCGAGGTACTCGGGCAGTACTTC. It encodes CASSYGGEVLGQYF.

This clone appeared a single time. V is TRBV11-3 and J is TRBJ1-2; D unresolved. The CDR3 length is 13 residues. V shed 5 bases and J shed 4 bases, with 11 bases lying between them. Germline values: CDR1 SGHNT, CDR2 YENEEA. CDR3 residues: CASSKPSGYGYTF. The CDR3 DNA reads TGTGCCAGCAGCAAGCCCTCGGGCTATGGCTACACCTTC. Supplemented by reference TRBV11-3 and TRBJ1-2, the full variable domain reads EAGVVQSPRYKIIEKKQPVAFWCNPISGHNTLYWYLQNLGQGPELLIRYENEEAVDDSQLPKDRFSAERLKGVDSTLKIQPAELGDSAVYLCASSKPSGYGYTFGSGTRLTVV.

The chain carries TRBV4-1 and TRBJ2-5, with D tentatively TRBD1 (6 bases). The V gene's germline CDR1 is MGHRA and CDR2 YSYEKL. The CDR3 is 17 residues long. Between the trimmed V and J ends, which lost 0 bases and 0 bases, there was a span of 14 bases. DNA of the CDR3: TGCGCCAGCAGCCAAGATGTCACAGGGATGTACCAAGAGACCCAGTACTTC. Amino acids: CASSQDVTGMYQETQYF.

This chain joins TRBV5-4 and TRBJ2-3; D is uncertain. V was clipped by 3 bases and J by 7 bases, with 6 bases between them. Germline CDR1 SGHNT, CDR2 YYREEE (reference sequence). This CDR3 region has 11 residues. The CDR3 region is CASSSEYTQYF. CDR3 nucleotides: TGTGCCAGCAGCTCGGAATATACGCAGTATTTT. The variable domain in full, with the rest retrieved from reference TRBV5-4 and TRBJ2-3, is ETGVTQSPTHLIKTRGQQVTLRCSSQSGHNTVSWYQQALGQGPQFIFQYYREEENGRGNFPPRFSGLQFPNYSSELNVNALELDDSALYLCASSSEYTQYFGPGTRLTVL.